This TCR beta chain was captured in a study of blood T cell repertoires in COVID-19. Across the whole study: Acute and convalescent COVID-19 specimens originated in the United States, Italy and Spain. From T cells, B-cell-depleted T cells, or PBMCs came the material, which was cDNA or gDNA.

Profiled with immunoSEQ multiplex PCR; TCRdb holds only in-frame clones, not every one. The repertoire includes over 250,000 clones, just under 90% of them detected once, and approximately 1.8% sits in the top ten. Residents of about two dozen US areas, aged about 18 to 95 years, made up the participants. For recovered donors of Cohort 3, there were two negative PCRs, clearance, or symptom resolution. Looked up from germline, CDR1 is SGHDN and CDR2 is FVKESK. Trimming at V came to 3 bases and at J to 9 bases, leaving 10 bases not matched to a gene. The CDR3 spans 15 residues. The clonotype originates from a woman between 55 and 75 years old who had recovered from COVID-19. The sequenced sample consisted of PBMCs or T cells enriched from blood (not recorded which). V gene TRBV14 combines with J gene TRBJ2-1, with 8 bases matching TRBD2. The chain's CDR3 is CASSHTMRGDGEQFF. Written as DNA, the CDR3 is TGTGCCAGCAGCCATACCATGCGGGGGGATGGTGAGCAGTTCTTC.